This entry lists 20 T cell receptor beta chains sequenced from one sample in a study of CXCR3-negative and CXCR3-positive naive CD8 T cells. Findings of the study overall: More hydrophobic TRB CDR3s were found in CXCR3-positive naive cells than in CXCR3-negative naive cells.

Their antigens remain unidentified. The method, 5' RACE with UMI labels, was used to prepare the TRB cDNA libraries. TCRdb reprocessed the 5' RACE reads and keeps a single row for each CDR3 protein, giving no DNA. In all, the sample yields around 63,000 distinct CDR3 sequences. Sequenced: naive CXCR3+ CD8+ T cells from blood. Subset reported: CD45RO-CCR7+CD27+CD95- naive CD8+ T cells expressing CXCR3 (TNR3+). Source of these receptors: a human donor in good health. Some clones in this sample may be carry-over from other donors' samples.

This CDR3 is CATSFQRGGKMSSYNEQFF. The rearrangement joins TRBV12-3 or TRBV12-4 to TRBJ2-1; checking the TCRdb D call of TRBD1 is not possible without DNA. This CDR3 is built from 19 residues.

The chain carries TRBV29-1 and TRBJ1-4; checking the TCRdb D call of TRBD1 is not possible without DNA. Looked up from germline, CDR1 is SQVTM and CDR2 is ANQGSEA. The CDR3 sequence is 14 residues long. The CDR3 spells CSVAGTGSNEKLFF. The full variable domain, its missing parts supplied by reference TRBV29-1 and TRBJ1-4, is SAVISQKPSRDICQRGTSLTIQCQVDSQVTMMFWYRQQPGQSLTLIATANQGSEATYESGFVIDKFPISRPNLTFSTLTVSNMSPEDSSIYLCSVAGTGSNEKLFFGSGTQLSVL.

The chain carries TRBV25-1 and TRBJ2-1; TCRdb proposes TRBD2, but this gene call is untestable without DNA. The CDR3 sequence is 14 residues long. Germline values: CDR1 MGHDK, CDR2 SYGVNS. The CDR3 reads CASSEGYTSDEQFF.

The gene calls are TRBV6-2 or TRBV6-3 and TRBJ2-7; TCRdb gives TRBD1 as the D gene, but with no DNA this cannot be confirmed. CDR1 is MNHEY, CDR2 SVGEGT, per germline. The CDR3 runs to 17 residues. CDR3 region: CASSYVPRTGNSYEQYF.

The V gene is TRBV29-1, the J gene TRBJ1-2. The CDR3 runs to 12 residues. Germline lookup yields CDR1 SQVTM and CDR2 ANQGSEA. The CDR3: CSVETQEDGYTF.

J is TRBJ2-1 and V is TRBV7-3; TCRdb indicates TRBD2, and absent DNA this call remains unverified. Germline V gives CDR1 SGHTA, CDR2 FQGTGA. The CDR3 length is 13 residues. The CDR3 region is CASRGAGEDEQFF.

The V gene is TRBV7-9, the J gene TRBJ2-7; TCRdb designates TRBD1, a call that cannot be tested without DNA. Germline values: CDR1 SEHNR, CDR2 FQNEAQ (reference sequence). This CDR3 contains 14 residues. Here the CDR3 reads CASCGDRENYEQYF.

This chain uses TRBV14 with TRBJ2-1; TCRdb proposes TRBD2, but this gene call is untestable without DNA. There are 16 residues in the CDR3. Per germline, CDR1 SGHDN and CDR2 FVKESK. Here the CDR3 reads CASSHLRTPSYNEQFF.

CDR3 protein: CASSPHTTGTAKKNIQYF. This chain links TRBV7-8 with TRBJ2-4; TCRdb indicates TRBD1, and absent DNA this call remains unverified. Germline V gives CDR1 SGHVS, CDR2 FQNEAQ. CDR3 length: 18 residues. Supplemented by reference TRBV7-8 and TRBJ2-4, the full variable domain reads GAGVSQSPRYKVAKRGQDVALRCDPISGHVSLFWYQQALGQGPEFLTYFQNEAQLDKSGLPSDRFFAERPEGSVSTLKIQRTQQEDSAVYLCASSPHTTGTAKKNIQYFGAGTRLSVL.

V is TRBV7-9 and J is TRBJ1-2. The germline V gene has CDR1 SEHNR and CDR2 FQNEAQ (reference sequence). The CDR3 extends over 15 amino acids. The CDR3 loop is CASSLATGVSEGYTF.

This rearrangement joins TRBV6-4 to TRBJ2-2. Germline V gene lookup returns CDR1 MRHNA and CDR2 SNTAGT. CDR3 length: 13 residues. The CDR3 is CASSDSGTGELFF.

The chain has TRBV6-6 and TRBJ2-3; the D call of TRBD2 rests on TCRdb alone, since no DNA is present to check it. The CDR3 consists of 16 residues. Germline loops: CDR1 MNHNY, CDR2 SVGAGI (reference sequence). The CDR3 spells CASSRKRAEPTDTQYF.

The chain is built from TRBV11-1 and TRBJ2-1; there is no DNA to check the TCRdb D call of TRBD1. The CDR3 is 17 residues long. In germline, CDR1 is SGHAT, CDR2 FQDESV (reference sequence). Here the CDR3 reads CASSYLKTGTGGNEQFF.

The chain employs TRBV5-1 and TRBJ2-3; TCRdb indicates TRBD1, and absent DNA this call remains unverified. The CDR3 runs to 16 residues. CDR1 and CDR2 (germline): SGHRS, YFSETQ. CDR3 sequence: CASSLDAGAITDTQYF.

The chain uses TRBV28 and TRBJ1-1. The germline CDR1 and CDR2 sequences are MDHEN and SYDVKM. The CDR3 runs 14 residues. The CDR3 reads CASSLEPAKAEAFF.

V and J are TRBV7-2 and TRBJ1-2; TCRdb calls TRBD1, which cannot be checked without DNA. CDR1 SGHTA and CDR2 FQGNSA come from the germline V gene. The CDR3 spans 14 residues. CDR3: CASSTQGADYGYTF.

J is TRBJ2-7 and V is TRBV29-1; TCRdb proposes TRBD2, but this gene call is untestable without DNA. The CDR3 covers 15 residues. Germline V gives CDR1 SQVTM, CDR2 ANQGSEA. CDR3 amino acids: CSVVGGRSAMGEQYF.

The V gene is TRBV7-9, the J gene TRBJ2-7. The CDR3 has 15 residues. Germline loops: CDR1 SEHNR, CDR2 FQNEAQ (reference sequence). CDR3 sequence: CASSFETVDSYEQYF.

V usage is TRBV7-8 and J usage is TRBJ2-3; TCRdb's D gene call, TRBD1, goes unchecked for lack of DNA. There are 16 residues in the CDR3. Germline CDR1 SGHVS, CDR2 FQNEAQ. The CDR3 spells CASSLAEVQGADTQYF. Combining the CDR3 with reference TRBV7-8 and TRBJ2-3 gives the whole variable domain GAGVSQSPRYKVAKRGQDVALRCDPISGHVSLFWYQQALGQGPEFLTYFQNEAQLDKSGLPSDRFFAERPEGSVSTLKIQRTQQEDSAVYLCASSLAEVQGADTQYFGPGTRLTVL.

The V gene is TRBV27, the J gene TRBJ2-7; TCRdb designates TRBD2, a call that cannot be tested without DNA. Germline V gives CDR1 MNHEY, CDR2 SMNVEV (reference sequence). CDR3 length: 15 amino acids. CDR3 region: CASSLTIGLHHEQYF.